This entry features one T cell receptor (beta chain) sequence. Enrolled during active infection, Seattle patients were then followed longitudinally. This entry is derived from a study of blood T cell repertoires in COVID-19. About the study: Sources were T cells, B-cell-depleted T cells, or PBMCs; the material itself was cDNA or gDNA.

As originally analysed: Reference gene primers were amplified, and this amplification served to estimate nucleated cell counts. Generated by immunoSEQ multiplex PCR, the TCRdb table keeps only in-frame clones and is missing some. The V and J calls and clone size come from that table; D and trimming were worked out from the DNA. Altogether 100,000 to 150,000 clones are present, around nine tenths being singletons, with the ten largest covering about an eighth. Between the trimmed V and J ends, which lost 4 bases and 0 bases, there was a span of 14 bases. CDR1 LGHDT and CDR2 YNNKEL come from the germline V gene (reference sequence). The CDR3 has 16 amino acids.

Sequenced sample: peripheral blood. V is TRBV3-1 (or the pseudogene TRBV3-2) and J is TRBJ2-3, with D perhaps matching TRBD2 (6 bases). This clonotype originated in a woman aged 70-85 years with COVID-19, enrolled during active disease. The CDR3 sequence: CASSPGTLPSTDTQYF. CDR3 sequence (DNA): TGTGCCAGCAGCCCCGGGACTCTACCTAGCACAGATACGCAGTATTTT.